This T cell receptor beta chain was sequenced in a study of Ad26.COV2.S vaccination and SARS-CoV-2 variants. Across the study: Among those in the COV1001 Ad26.COV2.S trial arm was the donor. Ad26.COV2.S shots went into the muscle once or twice, 56 days apart.

Treatment indicated: around 19 received Ad26.COV2.S at low or high dose, single or two shots; roughly five received placebo; per-sample allocation not given. Specimen acquisition occurred on day 63 following the initial vaccine or placebo injection. The study used a vaccine consisting of an Ad26 vector that expressed Wuhan-strain SARS-CoV-2 spike. The CDR3 loop spans 13 amino acids. V was trimmed by 5 bases and J by 0 bases, leaving 8 bases between them. Germline loops: CDR1 SGHAT, CDR2 FQNNGV. This table comes from immunoSEQ multiplex PCR, and its TCRdb copy is limited to in-frame clones, with some not included. The table lists about 350,000 clones, approximately 81% of them singletons.

Sequenced here: peripheral blood, sampled in a trial of Ad26.COV2.S vaccine versus placebo. This chain joins TRBV11-2 and TRBJ2-7, with D uncertain. The receptor comes from a person aged 18-60 years who received the Ad26.COV2.S COVID-19 vaccine or a placebo. Here the CDR3 DNA reads TGTGCCAGCAGCCTCCTGGACTCCTACGAGCAGTACTTC. It is translated as CASSLLDSYEQYF.